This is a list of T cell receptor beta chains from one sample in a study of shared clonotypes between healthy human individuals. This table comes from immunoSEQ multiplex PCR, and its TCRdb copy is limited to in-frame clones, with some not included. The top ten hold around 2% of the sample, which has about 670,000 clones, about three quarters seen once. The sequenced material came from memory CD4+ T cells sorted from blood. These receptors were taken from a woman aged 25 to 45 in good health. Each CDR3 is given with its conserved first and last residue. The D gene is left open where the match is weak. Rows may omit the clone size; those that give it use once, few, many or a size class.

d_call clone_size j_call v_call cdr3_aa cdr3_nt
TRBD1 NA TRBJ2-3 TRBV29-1 CSARTGANTDTQYF TGCAGCGCCCGGACAGGGGCCAACACAGATACGCAGTATTTT
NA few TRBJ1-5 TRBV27 CASTCQPQHF TGTGCCAGCACCTGTCAGCCCCAGCATTTT
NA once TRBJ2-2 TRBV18 CASSSDTVPTGELFF TGTGCCAGCTCATCGGACACGGTTCCCACCGGGGAGCTGTTTTTT
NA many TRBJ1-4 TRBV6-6 CASMVSPATNEKLFF TGTGCCAGCATGGTTTCCCCTGCAACTAATGAAAAACTGTTTTTT
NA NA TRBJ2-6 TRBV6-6 CASLPTGTDTNVLTF TGTGCCAGCCTTCCCACAGGTACGGATACCAACGTCCTGACTTTC
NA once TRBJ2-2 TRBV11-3 CASSSRGTNTGELFF TGTGCCAGCAGCTCGAGAGGAACGAACACCGGGGAGCTGTTTTTT
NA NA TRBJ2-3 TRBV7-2 CASSLGLTSTDTQYF TGTGCCAGCAGCTTAGGACTAACTAGCACAGATACGCAGTATTTT
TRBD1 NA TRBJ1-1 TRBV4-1 CASSQEQGKAFF TGCGCCAGCAGCCAAGAACAGGGGAAGGCTTTCTTT
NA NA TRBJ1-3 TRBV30 CAWRGSGGNTIYF TGTGCCTGGAGGGGGTCCGGTGGAAACACCATATATTTT
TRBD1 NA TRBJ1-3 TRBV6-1 CASSEGTGGGNTIYF TGTGCCAGCAGTGAAGGGACAGGGGGCGGAAACACCATATATTTT